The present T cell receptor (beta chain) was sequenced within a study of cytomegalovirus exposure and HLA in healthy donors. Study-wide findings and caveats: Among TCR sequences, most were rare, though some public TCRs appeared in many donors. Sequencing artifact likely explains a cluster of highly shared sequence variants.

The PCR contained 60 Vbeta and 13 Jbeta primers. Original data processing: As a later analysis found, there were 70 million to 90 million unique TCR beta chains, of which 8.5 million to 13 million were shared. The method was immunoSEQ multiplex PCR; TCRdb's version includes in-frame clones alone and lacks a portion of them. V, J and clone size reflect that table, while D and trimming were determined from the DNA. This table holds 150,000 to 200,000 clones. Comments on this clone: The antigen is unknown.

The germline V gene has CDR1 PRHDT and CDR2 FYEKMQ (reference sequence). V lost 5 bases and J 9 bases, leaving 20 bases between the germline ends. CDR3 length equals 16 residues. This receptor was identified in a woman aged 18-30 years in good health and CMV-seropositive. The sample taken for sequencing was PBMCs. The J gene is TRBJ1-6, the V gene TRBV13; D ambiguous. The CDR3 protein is CASSMRSGRWGSPLHF. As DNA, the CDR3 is TGTGCCAGCAGCATGCGGTCTGGGAGGTGGGGTTCACCCCTCCACTTT.